The 15 T cell receptor beta chains listed next were all sequenced from one sample in a study of glioma-infiltrating T cells. Using RNA template, CDR3s of TCR alpha and beta were amplified with iRepertoire arm-PCR. TCRdb recomputed calls from the multiplex PCR reads with MiXCR, one row per CDR3 protein. Of around 390,000 distinct CDR3 sequences listed, around 38% are singletons. Sequenced material: glioma tissue, nonneoplastic brain tissue, or PBMCs (not recorded which). The source is a human donor with low-grade glioma or glioblastoma, undergoing nonglioma brain surgery, or in good health (not recorded which).

This chain connects TRBV4-3 to TRBJ2-1; 9 bases line up with TRBD1. CDR1 is LGHNA and CDR2 is YSLEER in the germline V gene. The CDR3 length is 18 residues. The V segment lost 4 bases and the J segment 2 bases; nucleotides outside the gene matches: 12. CDR3 in DNA: TGCGCCAGCAGCCGAAGACAACAGGGGGCAGTCGCCTACAATGAGCAGTTCTTC. It translates to CASSRRQQGAVAYNEQFF.

Note on this clonotype: This may be a read error: a much more frequent sequence differs by one nucleotide. The gene calls are TRBV6-2 or TRBV6-3 and TRBJ2-7, with 7 nucleotides matching TRBD1. CDR1 is MNHEY, CDR2 SVGEGT, per germline. J gave up 0 bases and V 2 bases, and 10 bases lay outside the gene matches. CDR3 length: 17 amino acids. The CDR3 loop is CASSYTDRDSFSYEQYF. As DNA, the CDR3 is TGTGCCAGCAGTTACACCGACCGGGACAGTTTCTCCTACGAGCAGTACTTC.

Turning to this clonotype: This may be a read error, as it is one base from a much larger clone. This chain uses TRBV7-2 with TRBJ2-7, with D perhaps TRBD1 (5 bases). Germline lookup yields CDR1 SGHTA and CDR2 FQGNSA. The length of the CDR3 is 12 residues. CDR3 sequence: CANSPSTVEQYF. In DNA form, the CDR3 reads TGTGCCAACAGCCCATCGACAGTGGAGCAGTACTTC. The full variable domain, in which reference TRBV7-2 and TRBJ2-7 provide the parts outside the CDR3, is GAGVSQSPSNKVTEKGKDVELRCDPISGHTALYWYRQSLGQGLEFLIYFQGNSAPDKSGLPSDRFSAERTGGSVSTLTIQRTQQEDSAVYLCANSPSTVEQYFGPGTRLTVT.

J is TRBJ1-5 and V is TRBV2, with 7 bases fitting TRBD1. Trimming at V came to 5 bases and at J to 5 bases, leaving 9 bases not matched to a gene. The germline gives CDR1 SNHLY, CDR2 FYNNEI. CDR3 length: 15 amino acids. In DNA, the CDR3 is TGTGCCAGCAGTCGCCGGGACAGCTGCGATCAGCCCCAGCATTTT. This codes for CASSRRDSCDQPQHF.

The chain joins TRBV28 to TRBJ1-6; D gene uncertain. CDR3 length: 14 amino acids. Deletions cut 6 bases from V and 9 bases from J, with 15 bases between. Germline lookup yields CDR1 MDHEN and CDR2 SYDVKM. The CDR3 DNA reads TGTGCCAGCAGCGGGATAGGGCGCGGTTCACCCCTCCACTTT. This codes for CASSGIGRGSPLHF.

Points on this clonotype: A read error may account for a junction end that differs from germline. The CDR3 DNA reads as TGTGCCAGCAGCTTGTATCGTTACACAGATAGGCAGTATTTT. This codes for CASSLYRYTDRQYF. This chain joins TRBV7-9 and TRBJ2-3; D call uncertain. The CDR3 runs 14 residues. CDR1 and CDR2 from the germline V gene are SEHNR and FQNEAQ (reference sequence).

The chain couples TRBV20-1 to TRBJ2-2, with 7 bases matching TRBD2. The CDR3 runs 16 residues. J gave up 1 base and V 3 bases, and 8 bases lay outside the gene matches. Per the germline V gene, CDR1 is DFQATT and CDR2 is SNEGSKA (reference sequence). The CDR3 region is CSASPWASGNTGELFF. CDR3 DNA: TGCAGTGCTAGTCCTTGGGCTAGCGGGAACACCGGGGAGCTGTTTTTT.

V gene TRBV25-1 combines with J gene TRBJ2-5; a weak D match, TRBD1 (6 bases). The CDR3 is made up of 15 amino acids. The germline gives CDR1 MGHDK, CDR2 SYGVNS. V was pared by 10 bases and J by 5 bases, with 23 bases between. The CDR3 loop is CATTEVGGPGETQYF. In nucleotides, the CDR3 is TGTGCCACTACGGAGGTAGGGGGTCCTGGCGAGACCCAGTACTTC.

The chain carries TRBV7-3 and TRBJ1-2, with 7 bases that match TRBD1. CDR1 is SGHTA, CDR2 FQGTGA, per germline. This CDR3 has 15 residues. The J segment lost 7 bases and the V segment lost 1 base, leaving 9 bases of the junction unmatched. CDR3 sequence: CASSLRSQGEGGYTF. In nucleotides, the CDR3 is TGTGCCAGCAGCTTAAGGAGCCAGGGGGAAGGTGGCTACACCTTC.

Notes on this clonotype: This may come from a read error, since a much larger clone is one base off. The CDR3 nucleotides read TGCAGTACTCCTACTAGCGGTTTCAAGGGAGATACGCAGTATTTT. Its translation is CSTPTSGFKGDTQYF. This chain connects TRBV20-1 to TRBJ2-3, with 8 bases matching TRBD2. Germline V gene lookup returns CDR1 DFQATT and CDR2 SNEGSKA (reference sequence). The CDR3 totals 15 residues. V gave up 8 bases and J gave up 5 bases; unmatched junction bases: 15.

This chain joins TRBV7-2 and TRBJ1-2, with unresolved D. CDR3 length: 15 residues. Germline CDR1 SGHTA, CDR2 FQGNSA. V gave up 1 base and J gave up 0 bases, with 9 bases separating them. The CDR3 spells CASSLVTDTNYGYTF. The CDR3, as DNA: TGTGCCAGCAGCTTAGTCACAGACACTAACTATGGCTACACCTTC.

This clonotype occurred a few times. The chain employs TRBV27 and TRBJ1-2; no definite D call. The V gene lost 6 bases and the J gene lost 5 bases, with 19 bases spanning the gap. Germline CDR1 is MNHEY and CDR2 is SMNVEV (reference sequence). The CDR3 consists of 15 residues. CDR3 amino acids: CASRPTDLLGYGYTF. The CDR3 coding sequence is TGTGCCAGCAGACCTACTGACCTTCTAGGGTATGGCTACACCTTC.

This clonotype was counted ten times or more. The chain is built from TRBV20-1 and TRBJ1-5; D might be TRBD1 (5 bases). Germline CDR1 is DFQATT and CDR2 is SNEGSKA (reference sequence). The CDR3 consists of 13 residues. The ends were cut back, 2 bases at V and 4 bases at J, with 9 bases in the middle. The CDR3 DNA reads as TGCAGTGCTAGAAGTCAGGGAAATCAGCCCCAGCATTTT. Translation gives CSARSQGNQPQHF.

On this clonotype itself: This sequence may be a read error, since a much larger clone differs from it by one base. The V and J genes are TRBV10-3 and TRBJ2-2; a weak D match, TRBD2 (6 bases). The CDR3 consists of 14 residues. Per the germline V gene, CDR1 is ENHRY and CDR2 is SYGVKD. Trimming removed 5 bases from V and 7 bases from J, with 14 bases in between. The CDR3: CAISLGLGGGELFF. The CDR3 nucleotides read TGTGCCATCAGTTTAGGGCTGGGGGGCGGGGAGCTGTTTTTT.

The sample holds a few counts of this clonotype. V usage is TRBV28 and J usage is TRBJ1-4; weak D call: TRBD1 (5 bases). The V end was cut by 7 bases, the J end by 8 bases, with 17 bases between. Germline V CDR1 and CDR2: MDHEN, SYDVKM. The CDR3 runs 14 residues. CDR3 region: CASKRWQEGEKLFF. The CDR3 DNA reads as TGTGCCAGCAAACGTTGGCAGGAGGGGGAAAAACTGTTTTTT.